These 29 T cell receptor beta chains were sequenced from one sample in a study of CD4 and CD8 cells across lung adenocarcinoma regions. TCRdb reprocessed the PCR reads with MiXCR, giving one entry per CDR3 protein. Found here are some 16,000 distinct CDR3 sequences, less than 55% of them singletons; the top ten hold 32%. Sequencing was carried out using CD8+ T cells from the center of a lung tumor. These TCRs come from a female donor with lung adenocarcinoma. The CD4 and CD8 labels of this study may be unreliable.

The sample holds many counts of this clonotype. The chain employs TRBV4-1 and TRBJ1-2; 8 bases map to TRBD1. The CDR3 runs 15 residues. From germline, CDR1 is MGHRA and CDR2 YSYEKL. With V trimmed by 1 base and J by 7 bases, 8 bases remained unmatched. CDR3 in DNA: TGCGCCAGCAGCCAAGGAATTGGACAGGGTCCTGGCTACACCTTC. Amino acid sequence: CASSQGIGQGPGYTF.

The chain carries TRBV6-1 and TRBJ2-5; the match to TRBD2 covers 10 bases. CDR1 MNHNS and CDR2 SASEGT come from the germline V gene. V was clipped by 6 bases and J by 5 bases; unmatched bases: 9. The CDR3 extends over 15 amino acids. CDR3 DNA sequence: TGTGCCAGCAGGCTTAGCGGGAGGCGAGCGGAGACCCAGTACTTC. Encoded protein: CASRLSGRRAETQYF.

In regard to this clonotype: A read error may account for a junction end that differs from germline. The rearrangement uses TRBV4-1 and TRBJ2-3; D is tentatively TRBD1 or TRBD2 (6 bases each). Germline-derived CDR1 and CDR2 are MGHRA and YSYEKL. This CDR3 contains 15 residues. CDR3 DNA: TGCGCCAGGGGGCACGGGGGCGGAGACACAGATACGCAGTATTTC. This codes for CARGHGGGDTDTQYF.

This clonotype was seen more than once but under ten times. The rearrangement uses TRBV10-3 and TRBJ1-3; D may be TRBD1 (5 bases). The CDR3 length is 16 residues. Germline values: CDR1 ENHRY, CDR2 SYGVKD. V was trimmed by 5 bases and J by 0 bases, leaving 14 bases between them. CDR3 protein: CAISSPGRHSGNTIYF. CDR3 bases: TGTGCCATCAGTTCTCCGGGACGCCACTCTGGAAACACCATATATTTT.

This clonotype was detected a few times. The V call is TRBV6-1, the J call TRBJ1-6; D may be TRBD1 (5 bases). CDR3 length: 14 amino acids. Trimming shortened V by 7 bases and J by 0 bases, and 7 bases separated the two germline ends. Germline lookup yields CDR1 MNHNS and CDR2 SASEGT. The CDR3, as DNA: TGTGCCAGCAAGGGGAACTCCTATAATTCACCCCTCCACTTT. As protein: CASKGNSYNSPLHF.

Only one count was recorded for this clonotype. The V gene is TRBV25-1, the J gene TRBJ2-3; weak D call: TRBD2 (6 bases). V dropped 6 bases and J dropped 4 bases, with 20 bases sitting between them. The V gene's germline CDR1 is MGHDK and CDR2 SYGVNS. The CDR3 runs 16 residues. The CDR3 region has the DNA TGTGCCAGCAGGGGATACGGAGGACGGGACTCAGATACGCAGTATTTT. Translation: CASRGYGGRDSDTQYF.

Notes on this clonotype: The junction does not match germline at one end; this may be a read error. The chain joins TRBV6-1 to TRBJ2-4; 8 nucleotides line up with TRBD2. Per germline, CDR1 MNHNS and CDR2 SASEGT. This CDR3 has 17 amino acids. The CDR3 sequence is CARSRGPGGGAKNMQYF. CDR3 DNA: TGTGCCAGGAGCCGCGGACCGGGGGGGGGAGCCAAAAACATGCAGTACTTC.

This clonotype is a singleton in its sample. This chain connects TRBV6-5 to TRBJ2-3; TRBD2 aligns across 11 bases. Germline V CDR1 and CDR2: MNHEY, SVGAGI. Trimming removed 4 bases from V and 5 bases from J; junction bases left unmatched: 11. The CDR3 loop spans 17 amino acids. The CDR3 DNA sequence: TGTGCCAGCAGTTGGGCCAGGTTAGCGGGGGGGCGAGATACGCAGTATTTT. Amino acid sequence: CASSWARLAGGRDTQYF.

The rearrangement uses TRBV2 and TRBJ2-3; possible D gene TRBD2, 6 bases. The V gene lost 5 bases and the J gene lost 3 bases, with 12 bases spanning the gap. The CDR3 is 14 amino acids. CDR1 and CDR2 from the germline V gene are SNHLY and FYNNEI. CDR3 DNA: TGTGCCAGCAGTACGGGGAGGCGGACAGATACGCAGTATTTT. Translating it yields CASSTGRRTDTQYF.

V and J are TRBV10-3 and TRBJ2-5, with D maybe TRBD1 (5 bases). The CDR3 covers 15 residues. V was clipped by 2 bases and J by 5 bases, with 15 bases between them. The germline CDR1 and CDR2 sequences are ENHRY and SYGVKD. CDR3 sequence (DNA): TGTGCCATCAGTGAGGGGGCCGCTAGTTGGGAGACCCAGTACTTC. Amino acids: CAISEGAASWETQYF.

The sample holds one count of this clonotype. The CDR3 protein is CASGTVESTDTQYF. In nucleotides, the CDR3 is TGTGCCAGCGGGACAGTGGAAAGCACAGATACGCAGTATTTT. The chain combines TRBV6-1 with TRBJ2-3, with 7 bases fitting TRBD1. V lost 8 bases and J lost 0; bases outside the gene matches: 5. The CDR3 extends over 14 amino acids. The germline V gene has CDR1 MNHNS and CDR2 SASEGT.

The CDR3 DNA reads TGCGCCAGCAGTGAGTCGGGACGGTTCGGAAGCACAGATACGCAGTATTTT. Protein: CASSESGRFGSTDTQYF. The chain couples TRBV10-2 to TRBJ2-3; tentatively, D is TRBD1 or TRBD2 (5 bases each). Between the trimmed V and J ends, which lost 0 bases and 0 bases, there was a span of 13 bases. The CDR3 is 17 amino acids. CDR1 WSHSY and CDR2 SAAADI come from the germline V gene.

This clonotype was seen only once. The chain is built from TRBV10-3 and TRBJ2-3, with D tentatively TRBD2 (7 bases). The DNA end is a closer match to TRBJ2-7, so the J assignment may be wrong. Germline CDR1 ENHRY, CDR2 SYGVKD. This CDR3 has 16 residues. The CDR3 sequence is CACTPGGRAGKDTQYF. The CDR3 region has the DNA TGTGCGTGCACCCCCGGGGGGCGGGCAGGCAAAGATACGCAGTACTTC.

The rearrangement joins TRBV3-1 to TRBJ1-1; D is possibly TRBD1 (6 bases). The CDR3 totals 14 residues. Germline CDR1 reads LGHDT; CDR2 reads YNNKEL (reference sequence). V dropped 0 bases and J dropped 8 bases, with 13 bases sitting between them. The CDR3 coding sequence is TGTGCCAGCAGCCAAGAGCCGAGAGACAGGGAAGCTTTCTTT. It codes for CASSQEPRDREAFF. Looking up the rest from reference TRBV3-1 and TRBJ1-1 gives the full variable domain: DTAVSQTPKYLVTQMGNDKSIKCEQNLGHDTMYWYKQDSKKFLKIMFSYNNKELIINETVPNRFSPKSPDKAHLNLHINSLELGDSAVYFCASSQEPRDREAFFGQGTRLTVV.

In regard to this clonotype: One end of the junction does not line up with germline, which may come from a read error. The chain couples TRBV10-1 to TRBJ2-3; D is possibly TRBD1 or TRBD2 (6 bases each). From germline, CDR1 is WNHNN and CDR2 SYGVQD (reference sequence). This CDR3 has 17 residues. Written as DNA, the CDR3 is TGCGCCAGCTCCGCGGGGCTTGGGGGCCGGGACCAAGATACGCAGTATTTC. Its translation is CASSAGLGGRDQDTQYF.

By frequency in the sample, this clonotype is medium-sized (0.01 to 0.1%). The rearrangement links TRBV25-1 to TRBJ2-5, with D maybe TRBD2 (6 bases). The J call may be mistaken, given a closer DNA end match to TRBJ2-7. The CDR3 has 11 residues. CDR1 is MGHDK, CDR2 SYGVNS, per germline. The CDR3 sequence is CASRDYYEQYF. CDR3 sequence (DNA): TGTGCCAGCAGGGACTACTACGAGCAGTACTTC.

The genes are TRBV10-3 and TRBJ2-3, with 7 bases fitting TRBD2. Germline V gives CDR1 ENHRY, CDR2 SYGVKD. CDR3 length: 14 amino acids. The CDR3 sequence is CAGSGVGDTDTQYF. As DNA, the CDR3 is TGTGCGGGGAGCGGGGTCGGGGACACAGATACGCAGTATTTT.

As DNA, the CDR3 is TGCGCCAGCAGCTGGGGGGCTAGCGGGGCCACAGAGACCCAGTACTTC. Translating it yields CASSWGASGATETQYF. The chain uses TRBV5-1 and TRBJ2-5, with 9 positions matching TRBD2. Germline loops: CDR1 SGHRS, CDR2 YFSETQ. The CDR3 has 16 amino acids. The J segment lost 4 bases and the V segment lost 3 bases, leaving 10 bases of the junction unmatched.

J is TRBJ1-4 and V is TRBV4-1; the D is unclear. Trimming took 5 bases from V and 7 from J, leaving 17 bases between them. The CDR3 runs 15 residues. Germline V gene lookup returns CDR1 MGHRA and CDR2 YSYEKL. For the CDR3, the DNA is TGCGCCAGCAGCGAGGCGAGATGGGGTGCTGAAAAACTGTTTTTT. Encoded protein: CASSEARWGAEKLFF.

The CDR3: CAAGLGDTDTQYF. CDR3 coding DNA: TGCGCAGCCGGGCTAGGGGACACAGATACGCAGTATTTT. The J gene is TRBJ2-3, the V gene TRBV10-2, with D maybe TRBD1 (5 bases). This CDR3 spans 13 amino acids. The germline CDR1 and CDR2 sequences are WSHSY and SAAADI.

Points on this clonotype: A much larger clone sits a single nucleotide away, making a read error possible. The chain links TRBV4-2 to TRBJ1-2; tentative D call: TRBD1 (5 bases). V lost 1 base and J 6 bases, leaving 15 bases between the germline ends. The CDR3 runs 15 residues. Germline lookup yields CDR1 LGHNA and CDR2 YNFKEQ. The CDR3 bases are TGTGCCAGCAGCCAAGGGATTGTGGCAGGGAATGGCTACACCTTC. It specifies CASSQGIVAGNGYTF.

The genes are TRBV27 and TRBJ2-1; D is unclear. The CDR3 is made up of 14 amino acids. V lost 6 bases and J lost 2, with 11 bases in between. Germline lookup yields CDR1 MNHEY and CDR2 SMNVEV (reference sequence). DNA for the CDR3: TGTGCCAGCAGCCCAGTAGAGCCCTACAATGAGCAGTTCTTC. Amino acid sequence: CASSPVEPYNEQFF.

The chain joins TRBV6-1 to TRBJ2-3, with D perhaps matching TRBD1 (5 bases). The J call is uncertain, as TRBJ2-7 better fits the DNA end. Germline V CDR1 and CDR2: MNHNS, SASEGT. This CDR3 spans 15 amino acids. CDR3 DNA: TGTGCCAGGGGCCTCCAGGGTGCGAGCACAGATACGCAGTACTTC. This sequence encodes CARGLQGASTDTQYF.

This clonotype was seen at least ten times. The rearrangement uses TRBV4-1 and TRBJ1-1; D perhaps matches TRBD1 (5 bases). Germline lookup yields CDR1 MGHRA and CDR2 YSYEKL. The CDR3 loop spans 13 amino acids. V lost 4 bases and J 4 bases, leaving 10 bases between the germline ends. The CDR3 region has the DNA TGCGCCAGCAGCCGCCAGGGAAGCACTGAAGCTTTCTTT. Its protein product is CASSRQGSTEAFF.

In its sample, this clonotype is medium-sized. The chain recombines TRBV27 with TRBJ2-3; 7 bases agree with TRBD2. Per the germline V gene, CDR1 is MNHEY and CDR2 is SMNVEV (reference sequence). The CDR3 spans 14 residues. The V and J ends lost 7 bases and 1 base, in that order; junction bases with no gene match: 5. DNA of the CDR3: TGTGCCAGCAAGCGAAGCGGGGGCACAGATACGCAGTATTTT. This translates into CASKRSGGTDTQYF.

The chain combines TRBV7-2 with TRBJ1-5, with D tentatively TRBD1 (5 bases). The germline CDR1 and CDR2 sequences are SGHTA and FQGNSA. V dropped 1 base and J dropped 0 bases, with 7 bases sitting between them. The CDR3 loop spans 15 amino acids. The CDR3 protein is CASSLEGNSNQPQHF. The CDR3 bases are TGTGCCAGCAGCTTAGAGGGGAATAGCAATCAGCCCCAGCATTTT.

This rearrangement joins TRBV12-3 or TRBV12-4 to TRBJ2-1; D possibly corresponds to TRBD1 (6 bases). Matching the DNA end better, TRBJ2-5 makes the J call doubtful. This CDR3 has 14 amino acids. The CDR3 region is CASSRDRRKETQYF. CDR3 DNA: TGTGCCAGCAGTCGAGACAGGCGCAAAGAGACCCAGTACTTC.

This clonotype showed up many times. The V and J genes are TRBV9 and TRBJ2-5; possible D gene TRBD2, 6 bases. Trimming left V 2 bases short and J 4 bases short, with 18 bases between. This CDR3 comprises 16 residues. Per the germline V gene, CDR1 is SGDLS and CDR2 is YYNGEE. The CDR3 nucleotides are TGTGCCAGCAGCGTTGCAGATTGGGCTAGCGCAGAGACCCAGTACTTC. This sequence encodes CASSVADWASAETQYF.

The chain recombines TRBV6-1 with TRBJ2-1; TRBD2 agrees at 13 bases. The CDR3 totals 15 residues. V lost 7 bases and J lost 2; bases outside the gene matches: 2. Germline values: CDR1 MNHNS, CDR2 SASEGT. CDR3: CASIGTSGTYNEQFF. Written as DNA, the CDR3 is TGTGCCAGCATAGGGACTAGCGGGACCTACAATGAGCAGTTCTTC.